This TCR beta chain was sequenced in a study of blood T cell repertoires in COVID-19. On the study more broadly: Material from acute and convalescent COVID-19 was sourced from the United States, Italy and Spain.

Individuals aged about 18 to 90 years were recruited from approximately 22 US areas. Participant-given clinical history determined each cohort assignment. Sequenced by immunoSEQ multiplex PCR; TCRdb stores in-frame clones only, minus some. The sample lists approximately 270,000 clones, 75% to 90% occurring once. Germline V lookup: CDR1 GTSNPN, CDR2 SVGIG (reference sequence). CDR3 size: 13 residues. V shed 5 bases, J shed 1 base, and the junction held 2 bases outside the gene matches. The chain uses TRBV30 and TRBJ2-5; 9 bases are a match to TRBD1. The source is a woman aged 25 to 39 with acute COVID-19. Sequencing was performed on PBMCs or T cells enriched from blood (not recorded which). Here the CDR3 DNA reads TGTGCCTGGGCGACAGGGGGCCAAGAGACCCAGTACTTC. Protein sequence: CAWATGGQETQYF.